This entry lists 10 T cell receptor beta chains sequenced from one sample in a study of vaccination and CD4 T cells after COVID-19. The treatment was: approximately nine-day PBMC culture with coronavirus spike peptide pools or control peptides (ViraFEST assay). Their cognate antigens are unknown. Sequenced with the Oncomine TCR Beta short-read assay was DNA taken from cultured CD4+ T cells. TCRdb used MiXCR to reprocess the PCR reads, holding one entry per CDR3 protein. In the table there are about 14,000 distinct CDR3 sequences, roughly two thirds of which are singletons. Sequencing input: CD4+ T cells from blood, cultured in vitro. All receptors derive from a human donor who had recovered from COVID-19.

The chain links TRBV10-3 to TRBJ1-2, with 7 bases identical to TRBD1. The length of the CDR3 is 16 residues. CDR1 ENHRY and CDR2 SYGVKD come from the germline V gene. After removal of 5 bases from V and 6 bases from J, the junction contained 15 bases not matched to a gene. The CDR3 coding sequence is TGTGCCATCAGTACGGACAGGTTGAGGGATAGCGATGGCTACACCTTC. This sequence encodes CAISTDRLRDSDGYTF.

The V and J genes are TRBV19 and TRBJ2-7; D perhaps matches TRBD1 (5 bases). The V end lost 3 bases, the J end lost 2 bases, and 26 bases lay between the germline ends. CDR1 and CDR2 (germline): LNHDA, SQIVND (reference sequence). This CDR3 has 19 residues. CDR3 residues: CASSIYATLGLSTAYEQYF. CDR3 coding DNA: TGTGCCAGTAGTATCTATGCGACACTGGGGCTGAGTACGGCCTACGAGCAGTACTTC.

V and J are TRBV27 and TRBJ1-5, with unresolved D. CDR3 length: 13 amino acids. The germline gives CDR1 MNHEY, CDR2 SMNVEV (reference sequence). Trimming took off 3 bases at V and 7 bases at J, with 10 bases between the two ends. This CDR3 reads CASSLEEGQPQHF. In DNA, the CDR3 is TGTGCCAGCAGTTTGGAGGAGGGACAGCCCCAGCATTTT.

The V call is TRBV28, the J call TRBJ2-7; the match to TRBD1 covers 10 bases. CDR1 is MDHEN, CDR2 SYDVKM, per germline. The CDR3 totals 18 residues. V was pared by 6 bases and J by 5 bases, with 19 bases of the junction left unmatched. The CDR3 loop is CASSPGTGDPKGFDEQYF. CDR3 sequence (DNA): TGTGCCAGCAGCCCCGGGACAGGGGACCCAAAAGGATTCGACGAGCAGTACTTC.

This clonotype is deemed medium-sized. The V and J genes are TRBV7-9 and TRBJ2-1; D is ambiguous. Between the trimmed V and J ends, which lost 0 bases and 9 bases, there was a span of 3 bases. In germline, CDR1 is SEHNR, CDR2 FQNEAQ (reference sequence). This CDR3 is built from 11 residues. CDR3 DNA sequence: TGTGCCAGCAGCTTAGCGCCTGAGCAGTTCTTC. It encodes CASSLAPEQFF.

The chain couples TRBV21-1 to TRBJ1-2; TRBD1 was called by the table and not checked on the DNA. TRBV21-1 is a listed pseudogene. This CDR3 has 19 residues. CDR3 protein: CASSPRTPGQGGSNYGYTF. The CDR3 DNA sequence: TGTGCCAGCAGCCCCCGCACCCCGGGACAGGGAGGTTCAAACTATGGCTACACCTTC.

This clonotype was counted a few times. The junction departs from the called germline gene at one end, perhaps through a read error. V usage is TRBV27 and J usage is TRBJ2-1, with D maybe TRBD2 (5 bases). The CDR3 spans 13 residues. CDR1 is MNHEY and CDR2 is SMNVEV in the germline V gene (reference sequence). The CDR3 nucleotides read TGTGCCAGCAGTTTCCGGAGAGAACTCCCCGGGATCTTC. Translated, it gives CASSFRRELPGIF.

The gene calls are TRBV28 and TRBJ1-2; 7 bases fit TRBD1. Per the germline V gene, CDR1 is MDHEN and CDR2 is SYDVKM. Trimming cost V 7 bases and J 6 bases; bases outside gene matches: 8. CDR3 length equals 13 residues. CDR3 sequence: CASTPTGSDGYTF. The DNA of the CDR3 is TGTGCCAGCACTCCGACAGGGTCAGATGGCTACACCTTC.

This chain connects TRBV25-1 to TRBJ1-2; D is undetermined. Germline CDR1 is MGHDK and CDR2 is SYGVNS. V was shortened by 6 bases and J by 4 bases, with 15 bases between the two germline ends. CDR3 length: 14 amino acids. CDR3 residues: CASRATVGGYGYTF. In DNA form, the CDR3 reads TGTGCCAGCAGAGCTACCGTCGGAGGCTATGGCTACACCTTC.

This chain links TRBV20-1 with TRBJ1-1; TRBD1 is a possible D gene (6 bases). Germline V gives CDR1 DFQATT, CDR2 SNEGSKA (reference sequence). V shed 5 bases and J shed 3 bases, with 16 bases lying between them. This CDR3 has 14 amino acids. The CDR3 region has the DNA TGCAGTGCTCCTCTGACAGGAGGATACACTGAAGCTTTCTTT. Translated, it gives CSAPLTGGYTEAFF.